These 28 T cell receptor beta chains were sequenced from one sample in a study of shared clonotypes between healthy human individuals. This table comes from immunoSEQ multiplex PCR, and its TCRdb copy is limited to in-frame clones, with some not included. The table lists 2,500,000 or so clones, roughly 93% of them singletons. The sample was naive CD4+ T cells from PBMCs. Subset noted: CD45RA+ positively selected. The source is a man between 18 and 29 years old in good health. Some clones in this sample may be carry-over from other donors' samples.

The rearrangement links TRBV18 to TRBJ1-5; TRBD1 might be the D (5 bases). Trimming removed 3 bases from V and 3 bases from J, with 12 bases in between. Germline CDR1 KGHSH, CDR2 LQKENI. The CDR3 length is 15 residues. The CDR3 sequence is CASSPTRQPNQPQHF. CDR3 nucleotide sequence: TGTGCCAGCTCACCTACTCGACAGCCCAATCAGCCCCAGCATTTT.

V usage is TRBV11-3 and J usage is TRBJ1-3, with 7 bases matching TRBD1. The CDR3 is made up of 15 amino acids. V shed 5 bases and J 2 bases; nucleotides not matched to a gene: 6. Germline assignment: CDR1 SGHNT and CDR2 YENEEA. The CDR3 DNA sequence: TGTGCCAGCAGCCTCGGGACAGCACCTGGAAACACCATATATTTT. Residues: CASSLGTAPGNTIYF.

The V call is TRBV7-2, the J call TRBJ2-1; D is undetermined. V lost 6 bases to trimming and J lost 6 bases, with 12 bases between them. Germline CDR1 and CDR2: SGHTA and FQGNSA. The CDR3 totals 13 residues. This chain's CDR3 is CASSPRPVNEQFF. CDR3 bases: TGTGCCAGCAGTCCCCGGCCTGTCAATGAGCAGTTCTTC.

Regarding this clone: Distinct nucleotide sequences in the sample also encode this CDR3. CDR3 nucleotide sequence: TGTGCCAGCAGCTCGAGCTCCTACGAGCAGTACTTC. Translating it yields CASSSSSYEQYF. The V call is TRBV7-2, the J call TRBJ2-7; no clear D. The CDR3 has 12 residues. Between the trimmed V and J ends, which lost 4 bases and 0 bases, there was a span of 4 bases. The germline V gene encodes CDR1 SGHTA and CDR2 FQGNSA.

This rearrangement joins TRBV7-9 to TRBJ2-2; tentative D call: TRBD1 (6 bases). CDR1 is SEHNR and CDR2 is FQNEAQ in the germline V gene (reference sequence). This CDR3 has 14 residues. V dropped 4 bases and J dropped 4 bases, with 10 bases sitting between them. This chain's CDR3 is CASSSIRGTGELFF. CDR3 coding DNA: TGTGCCAGCAGCTCTATCAGGGGCACCGGGGAGCTGTTTTTT.

The chain recombines TRBV11-2 with TRBJ1-2, with D maybe TRBD1 (6 bases). CDR3 length equals 13 residues. Germline CDR1 is SGHAT and CDR2 is FQNNGV. Trimming stripped 5 bases from V and 0 bases from J, with 7 bases between. In DNA, the CDR3 is TGTGCCAGCAGCGGGACACCTAACTATGGCTACACCTTC. Its protein is CASSGTPNYGYTF. Supplemented by reference TRBV11-2 and TRBJ1-2, the full variable domain reads EAGVAQSPRYKIIEKRQSVAFWCNPISGHATLYWYQQILGQGPKLLIQFQNNGVVDDSQLPKDRFSAERLKGVDSTLKIQPAKLEDSAVYLCASSGTPNYGYTFGSGTRLTVV.

The rearrangement uses TRBV6-6 and TRBJ2-3; the match to TRBD2 covers 8 bases. This CDR3 has 16 residues. Germline values: CDR1 MNHNY, CDR2 SVGAGI (reference sequence). The trim removed 6 bases at V and 0 bases at J, leaving 8 bases unmatched. The CDR3 DNA reads TGTGCCAGCAGGAGCACTAGCGGCACTAGCACAGATACGCAGTATTTT. Amino acids: CASRSTSGTSTDTQYF.

This clone appeared once. V is TRBV11-2 and J is TRBJ2-1; perhaps TRBD2 as D (5 bases). The V end lost 3 bases, the J end lost 12 bases, and 9 bases lay between the germline ends. There are 11 residues in the CDR3. Germline CDR1 SGHAT, CDR2 FQNNGV. CDR3 sequence reads: CASSFDYRQFF. CDR3 in DNA: TGTGCCAGCAGCTTCGACTACAGGCAGTTCTTC.

The chain combines TRBV7-2 with TRBJ2-7; 15 bases match TRBD2. Germline assignment: CDR1 SGHTA and CDR2 FQGNSA. The CDR3 contains 14 residues. V was clipped by 7 bases and J by 9 bases; unmatched bases: 7. CDR3 nucleotides: TGTGCCAGCACCCTGGGACTAGCGGGAGGAGGGCAGTACTTC. Protein: CASTLGLAGGGQYF.

The sample holds one count of this clone. The gene calls are TRBV29-1 and TRBJ2-7, with a weak D call TRBD2 (5 bases). Germline CDR1 is SQVTM and CDR2 is ANQGSEA. Trimming took 7 bases from V and 5 from J, leaving 12 bases between them. The CDR3 totals 11 residues. CDR3 residues: CSGGEGHEQYF. In DNA form, the CDR3 reads TGCAGCGGCGGTGAGGGCCACGAGCAGTACTTC.

The chain combines TRBV4-3 with TRBJ2-1; unclear D gene. V gave up 4 bases and J gave up 3 bases, with 7 bases separating them. This CDR3 has 13 residues. The germline V gene has CDR1 LGHNA and CDR2 YSLEER. The CDR3 spells CASSRVVYNEQFF. CDR3 DNA: TGCGCCAGCAGCCGTGTTGTCTACAATGAGCAGTTCTTC.

This chain joins TRBV11-2 and TRBJ2-3; D uncertain. Looked up from germline, CDR1 is SGHAT and CDR2 is FQNNGV. V lost 2 bases to trimming and J lost 9 bases, with 12 bases between them. CDR3 length: 13 residues. The CDR3 spells CASSLKGLVTQYF. CDR3 coding DNA: TGTGCCAGCAGCTTAAAGGGCCTGGTCACGCAGTATTTT.

The genes are TRBV5-6 and TRBJ2-3; TRBD2 aligns across 8 bases. Germline CDR1 is SGHDT and CDR2 is YYEEEE. CDR3 size: 18 residues. With 1 base clipped from V and 0 bases from J, the junction kept 10 bases outside the gene matches. CDR3 DNA: TGTGCCAGCAGCTTGTTTTCGAGTAGCGGGACTAGCACAGATACGCAGTATTTT. Encoded protein: CASSLFSSSGTSTDTQYF.

The CDR3 bases are TGTGCCAGCAGCTTAAGGCGCGGGAATTTCAATGAGCAGTTCTTC. Translation gives CASSLRRGNFNEQFF. The J gene is TRBJ2-1, the V gene TRBV7-3; possible D gene TRBD2, 6 bases. The CDR3 extends over 15 amino acids. Germline loops: CDR1 SGHTA, CDR2 FQGTGA. With 1 base removed from V and 6 bases from J, the gap between germline ends came to 13 bases.

V usage is TRBV7-9 and J usage is TRBJ1-2; 7 nucleotides agree with TRBD1. The CDR3 has 13 residues. Trimming removed 5 bases from V and 7 bases from J; junction bases left unmatched: 7. Per the germline V gene, CDR1 is SEHNR and CDR2 is FQNEAQ (reference sequence). The CDR3 is CASSATGDLGYTF. In DNA form, the CDR3 reads TGTGCCAGCAGCGCCACAGGGGATCTTGGCTACACCTTC.

Comment on this clone: Mismatch with germline at one junction end may stem from a read error. The chain joins TRBV5-6 to TRBJ2-5, with D possibly being TRBD2 (6 bases). The germline gives CDR1 SGHDT, CDR2 YYEEEE. The CDR3 contains 13 residues. The CDR3 bases are TGTGCCAGCAGCTTTTGGGGTCGGGAGACCCAGCACTTC. It is translated as CASSFWGRETQHF.

The count of this clone is one. The chain recombines TRBV7-9 with TRBJ2-3; the match to TRBD2 covers 7 bases. J was trimmed by 4 bases and V by 6 bases; bases with no gene match: 16. Germline assignment: CDR1 SEHNR and CDR2 FQNEAQ (reference sequence). The CDR3 is 17 residues long. CDR3 amino acids: CASSPPPGRRDSDTQYF. DNA for the CDR3: TGTGCCAGCAGTCCCCCCCCCGGGAGGCGGGACTCAGATACGCAGTATTTT.

The V and J genes are TRBV28 and TRBJ2-7; D is perhaps TRBD1 or TRBD2 (6 bases each). Trimming pared 4 bases from V and 4 bases from J, leaving 14 bases between. Per germline, CDR1 MDHEN and CDR2 SYDVKM. CDR3 length: 14 residues. The CDR3: CASSWRRRGYEQYF. DNA of the CDR3: TGTGCCAGCAGTTGGCGGAGGAGGGGGTACGAGCAGTACTTC.

The CDR3 here is CASSLMRTSTDTQYF. Written as DNA, the CDR3 is TGTGCCAGCAGCTTAATGCGGACTAGCACAGATACGCAGTATTTT. The chain is built from TRBV7-8 and TRBJ2-3, with D maybe TRBD2 (5 bases). Trimming pared 2 bases from V and 0 bases from J, leaving 9 bases between. The V gene's germline CDR1 is SGHVS and CDR2 FQNEAQ. The CDR3 is 15 residues long.

V and J are TRBV14 and TRBJ2-1; D might be TRBD2 (6 bases). The germline CDR1 and CDR2 sequences are SGHDN and FVKESK. The CDR3 has 16 residues. Trimming stripped 0 bases from V and 4 bases from J, with 13 bases between. Written as DNA, the CDR3 is TGTGCCAGCAGCCAAGATATCCGGGAGAGGTACAATGAGCAGTTCTTC. Encoded protein: CASSQDIRERYNEQFF.

The V gene is TRBV6-5, the J gene TRBJ2-3; D unresolved. The length of the CDR3 is 13 residues. Trimming took 4 bases from V and 8 from J, leaving 13 bases between them. Germline-derived CDR1 and CDR2 are MNHEY and SVGAGI. The CDR3 loop reads CASSSQRVGTQYF. In nucleotides, the CDR3 is TGTGCCAGCAGTTCGCAACGAGTGGGTACGCAGTATTTT.

The chain carries TRBV28 and TRBJ1-2; weak D call: TRBD1 (6 bases). Germline assignment: CDR1 MDHEN and CDR2 SYDVKM. With 6 bases removed from V and 3 bases from J, the gap between germline ends came to 11 bases. The CDR3 length is 13 residues. The CDR3, as DNA: TGTGCCAGCAGGTACAGGGCTTACTATGGCTACACCTTC. This codes for CASRYRAYYGYTF.

V gene TRBV6-6 combines with J gene TRBJ1-5; no clear D. Germline values: CDR1 MNHNY, CDR2 SVGAGI (reference sequence). V was clipped by 8 bases and J by 0 bases, with 8 bases between them. The CDR3 extends over 13 amino acids. The DNA of the CDR3 is TGTGCCAGCCGAGACTTTAGCAATCAGCCCCAGCATTTT. This sequence encodes CASRDFSNQPQHF.

The chain is built from TRBV28 and TRBJ2-1, with TRBD2 matching 8 bases. V gave up 7 bases and J gave up 8 bases; unmatched junction bases: 7. Germline V lookup: CDR1 MDHEN, CDR2 SYDVKM. This CDR3 has 13 residues. The CDR3 nucleotides are TGTGCCAGCACCCCGACTAGCGTGTATGAGCAGTTCTTC. Residues: CASTPTSVYEQFF.

This clone occurred once. This chain joins TRBV9 and TRBJ1-6; TRBD1 might be the D (5 bases). In germline, CDR1 is SGDLS, CDR2 YYNGEE. This CDR3 region has 17 residues. The V end was cut by 1 base, the J end by 9 bases, with 20 bases between. Written as DNA, the CDR3 is TGTGCCAGCAGCGTACGAGGGGACGCCACCAGCATTTCACCCCTCCACTTT. This gives the protein CASSVRGDATSISPLHF.

For the CDR3, the DNA is TGTGCCAGCAGCTTGCGGCAGCTACAAGAGACCCAGTACTTC. This codes for CASSLRQLQETQYF. The chain employs TRBV5-4 and TRBJ2-5; D is undetermined. The germline V gene encodes CDR1 SGHNT and CDR2 YYREEE (reference sequence). CDR3 length: 14 residues. With 1 base removed from V and 2 bases from J, the gap between germline ends came to 9 bases.

The chain uses TRBV5-1 and TRBJ2-7; 7 bases map to TRBD2. Per the germline V gene, CDR1 is SGHRS and CDR2 is YFSETQ. This CDR3 is built from 15 residues. Trimming at V came to 2 bases and at J to 6 bases, leaving 11 bases not matched to a gene. DNA of the CDR3: TGCGCCAGCAGCTTTCGACAAGCGGGGCAAGGCGAGCAGTACTTC. It is translated as CASSFRQAGQGEQYF.

The V call is TRBV7-8, the J call TRBJ1-2; the D gene is possibly TRBD1 (5 bases). V lost 0 bases and J 3 bases, leaving 8 bases between the germline ends. The CDR3 loop spans 14 amino acids. The germline V gene encodes CDR1 SGHVS and CDR2 FQNEAQ. Written as DNA, the CDR3 is TGTGCCAGCAGCTTAGCGCGGGGGGACTATGGCTACACCTTC. It translates to CASSLARGDYGYTF.